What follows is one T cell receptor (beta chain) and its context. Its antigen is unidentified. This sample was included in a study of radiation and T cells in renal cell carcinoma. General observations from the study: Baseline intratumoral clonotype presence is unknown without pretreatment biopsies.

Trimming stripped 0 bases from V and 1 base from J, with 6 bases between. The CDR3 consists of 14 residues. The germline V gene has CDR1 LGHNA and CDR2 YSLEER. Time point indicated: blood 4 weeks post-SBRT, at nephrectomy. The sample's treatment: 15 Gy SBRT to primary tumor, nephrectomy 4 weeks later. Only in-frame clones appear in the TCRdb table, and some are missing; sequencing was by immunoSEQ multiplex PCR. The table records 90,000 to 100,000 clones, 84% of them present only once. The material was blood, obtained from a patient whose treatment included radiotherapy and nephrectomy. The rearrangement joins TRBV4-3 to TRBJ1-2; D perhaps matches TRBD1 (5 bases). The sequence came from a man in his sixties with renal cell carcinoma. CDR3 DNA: TGCGCCAGCAGCCAAGACAGGGTTAACTATGGCTACACCTTC. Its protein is CASSQDRVNYGYTF.